Listed here are 13 T cell receptor beta chains from one sample, sequenced in a study of blood T cell repertoires in COVID-19. This table comes from immunoSEQ multiplex PCR, and its TCRdb copy is limited to in-frame clones, with some not included. The sample lists over 200,000 clones; 83% were seen once. The sequencing sample was made of peripheral blood. These receptors originate from a woman between 25 and 40 years old with COVID-19, enrolled during active disease.

The chain employs TRBV7-8 and TRBJ1-5, with a possible D match to TRBD1 (6 bases). The CDR3 loop spans 13 amino acids. The germline V gene encodes CDR1 SGHVS and CDR2 FQNEAQ. Trimming removed 5 bases at V and 5 bases at J, with 10 bases between. CDR3 amino acids: CASSRDIDQPQHF. The CDR3, as DNA: TGTGCCAGCAGCCGGGACATTGATCAGCCCCAGCATTTT.

The chain is built from TRBV6-1 and TRBJ1-6; TRBD1 might be the D (6 bases). Germline CDR1 reads MNHNS; CDR2 reads SASEGT. The germline V and J ends were trimmed by 3 bases and 0 bases, with 15 bases remaining between them. The CDR3 sequence is 18 residues long. This chain's CDR3 is CASSDRKTGPSYNSPLHF. DNA for the CDR3: TGTGCCAGCAGTGACCGAAAAACAGGGCCCTCCTATAATTCACCCCTCCACTTT.

This rearrangement joins TRBV7-9 to TRBJ2-1; 7 nucleotides match TRBD2. Germline CDR1 reads SEHNR; CDR2 reads FQNEAQ (reference sequence). With V trimmed by 5 bases and J by 6 bases, 13 bases remained unmatched. The CDR3 covers 16 residues. The CDR3 DNA reads as TGTGCCAGCAGCCCAAGCATTGGCGGGAGTGGCAATGAGCAGTTCTTC. This translates into CASSPSIGGSGNEQFF.

This clone showed up just once. This chain joins TRBV4-3 and TRBJ2-4, with 7 positions matching TRBD1. Germline CDR1 and CDR2: LGHNA and YSLEER. V dropped 3 bases and J dropped 8; count of bases not matched to a gene: 7. The CDR3 extends over 14 amino acids. CDR3 bases: TGCGCCAGCAGCCAGTTCCGGGACAGTTACATTCAGTACTTC. Its protein is CASSQFRDSYIQYF.

V and J are TRBV9 and TRBJ1-1, with a possible D match to TRBD1 (6 bases). V was cut by 2 bases and J by 2 bases, with 7 bases left in between. CDR1 and CDR2 (germline): SGDLS, YYNGEE. This CDR3 comprises 13 residues. The CDR3 loop reads CASSVDSNTEAFF. DNA of the CDR3: TGTGCCAGCAGCGTGGACAGTAACACTGAAGCTTTCTTT.

The chain joins TRBV9 to TRBJ2-1, with TRBD1 matching over 8 bases. The CDR3 length is 16 residues. Germline V gene sequence: CDR1 SGDLS, CDR2 YYNGEE. V lost 4 bases to trimming and J lost 4 bases; unmatched junction nucleotides: 10. This CDR3 reads CASSPSGDRFYNEQFF. In DNA form, the CDR3 reads TGTGCCAGCAGCCCGAGTGGGGACAGGTTTTACAATGAGCAGTTCTTC.

This clone was observed a few times. The J gene is TRBJ1-1, the V gene TRBV5-1, with 9 nucleotides matching TRBD1. The CDR3 is 15 amino acids. Germline CDR1 reads SGHRS; CDR2 reads YFSETQ. Losses at the gene ends were 4 bases for V and 3 bases for J; bases not matched to a gene: 7. CDR3 nucleotide sequence: TGCGCCAGCAGCCCGGGACAGGGAACCTACACTGAAGCTTTCTTT. It codes for CASSPGQGTYTEAFF.

V usage is TRBV5-4 and J usage is TRBJ1-2, with TRBD1 matching over 7 bases. The V gene end was trimmed by 2 bases and the J gene end by 3 bases; junction bases not matched to a gene: 1. Germline CDR1 SGHNT, CDR2 YYREEE (reference sequence). The CDR3 has 13 amino acids. CDR3 loop: CASSLTGDYGYTF. As DNA, the CDR3 is TGTGCCAGCAGCTTAACAGGGGACTATGGCTACACCTTC.

The chain recombines TRBV19 with TRBJ1-5; 10 bases match TRBD1. The germline V gene encodes CDR1 LNHDA and CDR2 SQIVND (reference sequence). The V segment lost 8 bases and the J segment 7 bases; nucleotides outside the gene matches: 17. The CDR3 is 17 amino acids. CDR3: CASYRTGTGEVGQPQHF. The CDR3, as DNA: TGTGCCAGTTATCGAACCGGGACAGGGGAGGTCGGGCAGCCCCAGCATTTT.

The chain has TRBV6-5 and TRBJ1-1, with TRBD1 matching 7 bases. The CDR3 is 13 residues long. After removal of 8 bases from V and 3 bases from J, the junction contained 6 bases not matched to a gene. Per germline, CDR1 MNHEY and CDR2 SVGAGI. CDR3 sequence: CASFKTGYTEAFF. DNA for the CDR3: TGTGCCAGCTTTAAGACAGGGTACACTGAAGCTTTCTTT.

The chain combines TRBV13 with TRBJ2-1; 9 bases agree with TRBD2. Trimming cost V 4 bases and J 2 bases; bases outside gene matches: 6. The germline CDR1 and CDR2 sequences are PRHDT and FYEKMQ (reference sequence). The CDR3 covers 16 residues. Written as DNA, the CDR3 is TGTGCCAGCAGCTCCCCCGGCGGGGGGGCCTACAATGAGCAGTTCTTC. This codes for CASSSPGGGAYNEQFF.

This clone was seen only once. The same CDR3 is also encoded by other DNA sequences in this sample. The chain recombines TRBV7-9 with TRBJ1-2, with a weak D call TRBD1 (5 bases). The V gene lost 0 bases and the J gene lost 7 bases, with 9 bases spanning the gap. The CDR3 contains 13 residues. Germline CDR1 reads SEHNR; CDR2 reads FQNEAQ (reference sequence). The CDR3 sequence is CASSLAGGSGYTF. In nucleotides, the CDR3 is TGTGCCAGCAGCTTAGCTGGGGGGAGTGGCTACACCTTC.

V usage is TRBV29-1 and J usage is TRBJ2-1; 7 bases map to TRBD2. There are 15 residues in the CDR3. With 0 bases clipped from V and 4 bases from J, the junction kept 6 bases outside the gene matches. Germline loops: CDR1 SQVTM, CDR2 ANQGSEA. The CDR3 loop is CSVEDRLAAYNEQFF. CDR3 bases: TGCAGCGTTGAAGATCGGCTAGCGGCATACAATGAGCAGTTCTTC.